This TCR beta chain was sequenced for a study of Ad26.COV2.S vaccination and SARS-CoV-2 variants. Study-wide context: Enrolled in COV1001, the donor was in the Ad26.COV2.S trial arm, which received the vaccine.

Germline loops: CDR1 GTSNPN, CDR2 SVGIG (reference sequence). Trimming pared 4 bases from V and 6 bases from J, leaving 27 bases between. The CDR3 is 17 amino acids. Regarding the study as a whole: People given the vaccine had a wider spike-specific TCR breadth than placebo recipients did.

The table lists this clone with a few counts. Its antigen is unknown. Clones were read by immunoSEQ multiplex PCR, and TCRdb kept only the in-frame ones, dropping some. The sample contains 400,000 to 450,000 clones, over 75% of which appear only once. Treatment described: 15 to 20 received Ad26.COV2.S at low or high dose, single or two shots; about 5 received placebo; per-sample allocation not given. Samples analyzed were those drawn on day 63 after the first vaccine or placebo injection. Adults aged 18-55 years in Boston included the donor. The receptor's source is a person between 18 and 59 years old who received the Ad26.COV2.S COVID-19 vaccine or a placebo. The chain carries TRBV30 and TRBJ1-1; D remains unclear. The sequences come from peripheral blood, collected in a trial of Ad26.COV2.S vaccine versus placebo. CDR3 residues: CAWNYGPGGVRVAEAFF. The CDR3 region has the DNA TGTGCCTGGAACTATGGGCCGGGTGGCGTTCGGGTGGCTGAAGCTTTCTTT.